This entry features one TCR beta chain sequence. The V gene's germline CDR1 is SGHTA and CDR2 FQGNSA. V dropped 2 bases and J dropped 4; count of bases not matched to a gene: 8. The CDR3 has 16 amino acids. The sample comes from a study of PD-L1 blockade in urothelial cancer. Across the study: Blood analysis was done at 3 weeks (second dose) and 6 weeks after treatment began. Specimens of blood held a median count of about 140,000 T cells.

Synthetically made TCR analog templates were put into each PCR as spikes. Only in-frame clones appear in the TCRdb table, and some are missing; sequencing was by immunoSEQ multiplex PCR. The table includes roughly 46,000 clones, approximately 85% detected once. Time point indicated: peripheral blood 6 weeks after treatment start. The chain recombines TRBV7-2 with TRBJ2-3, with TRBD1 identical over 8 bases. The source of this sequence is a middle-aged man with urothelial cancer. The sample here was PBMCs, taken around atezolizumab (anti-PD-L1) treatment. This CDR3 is CASSLTIAGGPDTQYF. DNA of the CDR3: TGTGCCAGCAGCTTAACAATCGCAGGGGGCCCAGATACGCAGTATTTT. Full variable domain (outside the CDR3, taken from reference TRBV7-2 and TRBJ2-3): GAGVSQSPSNKVTEKGKDVELRCDPISGHTALYWYRQSLGQGLEFLIYFQGNSAPDKSGLPSDRFSAERTGGSVSTLTIQRTQQEDSAVYLCASSLTIAGGPDTQYFGPGTRLTVL.